Reported below is one T cell receptor beta chain. Its antigen remains unidentified. Qualities for individual bases were not recorded, and no much larger clone is one base off. From cysteine to phenylalanine, the CDR3 is 14 amino acids long. Solely the CDR3 DNA is kept, with 42 bases framed from the first base. According to the germline V gene, CDR1 reads KGHSH and CDR2 reads LQKENI. V is shortened by 0 bases, J by 8 bases, and the region joining them spans 13 bases. The cohort was made up of approximately 700 healthy bone marrow donors. At the time of sampling, all cohort members were nominally healthy, though unrecorded immune exposures were likely present. The donor tested CMV seropositive, placing the donor among the approximately 290 seropositive members of the cohort. A peripheral blood sample was provided by each donor, and peripheral blood mononuclear cells were used for TCR beta sequencing. Genomic DNA extraction from the blood cell samples was performed with the Qiagen DNeasy Blood Extraction Kit.

This specimen comes from a study of cytomegalovirus exposure and HLA in healthy donors (dated by TCRdb to 2017 to 2019). Describing the broader study: An earlier analysis of about 560 of the donors reported 250 to 300 Gb of sequence data and around 110 million unique TCR beta sequences obtained from some 200 million T cells. The study profiled the T cell repertoires of under 850 subjects by immunosequencing and related them to cytomegalovirus serostatus. A separate validation cohort of more than 100 different subjects was used in addition to the 666-subject first cohort. An early release covering about 600 HLA-typed donors comprised approximately 300 gigabases of sequencing data and approximately 80 million unique TCR sequences. Rather than drawing on any new phenotypic data, the later analysis identified candidate immune exposures from TCR beta sequences and the way those sequences occurred across donors. The study aimed to test whether cataloging public T cell receptors could reveal signatures of past pathogen exposure. An earlier analysis of roughly 600 of the donors used high-throughput TCR beta sequencing to judge whether each TCR beta V gene segment behaved as functional or pseudogenic. The genetic ancestry cluster associated with self-reported Caucasian donors included around 76% of the roughly 400 genotyped donors. Both class I and class II loci were covered by HLA typing, at four-digit resolution. Every repertoire in the discovery cohort had been generated on one and the same sequencing platform. Among roughly 370 genotyped donors of the cohort, an average of roughly 240,000 unique TCR beta nucleotide sequences were sequenced per donor, around 18% of them non-productive. The study combined high-throughput TCR immunosequencing, statistical association of individual TCRs with disease status, and machine learning to predict cytomegalovirus infection status. Donor age, sex, ethnicity and CMV serostatus were compiled together with the repertoire data. The number of donors typed differed by locus, with roughly 620-640 for A, B, C, DRB1 and DQB1, 522 for DQA1, 600 to 610 for DPA1, and some 440 for DPB1. Because of strong linkage in the cohort, a handful of DR-DQ haplotypes were treated as single units for association and clustering. A later analysis re-analyzed previously published TCR beta repertoires from 660 or so donors and added high-resolution HLA genotyping to study TCR occurrence patterns. A later genetic analysis took genome-wide SNP genotypes for about 60% of the roughly 670 donors and used that subset as a discovery cohort. Overall study results and their limits: HLA typing was unavailable for some donors at each locus, so association tests used only the typed subset. Only TCR beta chains were sequenced in this cohort, and the absence of alpha or paired-chain data limited detectable features. Roughly uniform sequencing depth across donors was assumed in presence/absence analyses, although this assumption may not hold. Because counts were too low, approximately 18 rarely observed V segments, including chromosome 9 orphons, were excluded from the earlier analysis of under 650 of the donors. When HLA alleles, especially DR and DQ, strongly co-occurred, TCR associations were difficult to assign to individual alleles. In vitro tests confirmed that a few of the cytomegalovirus-associated TCR beta chains recognize cytomegalovirus antigens. Correlated functional status among segregating V segments might be attributable to linkage disequilibrium, but an unknown experimental factor could not be ruled out. A later analysis associated 16,951 TCR beta sequences with specific HLA alleles at a false discovery rate of 0.05. An earlier analysis of several hundred of the donors showed that most TCR beta V segments appeared in productive rearrangements either about 87% or about 30% of the time, which broadly matched IMGT annotations. A further reported finding was that TCR beta sequences accurately predicted the HLA-A and HLA-B alleles for most subjects in the first cohort. According to the authors, the approach could potentially be generalized to other disease states and immunological phenotypes. In a later analysis, the rate of TCR association differed among HLA loci, with DRB1 alleles having the most associated TCRs and HLA-C alleles having the fewest. In a later genetic analysis, a missense DCLRE1C variant was associated with V-gene and J-gene trimming of TCR beta chains, and the association was replicated in an independent cohort. In both the original and validation cohorts, the classifier was reported to diagnose cytomegalovirus status with high specificity and sensitivity. A cluster of highly shared sequence variants was judged likely to represent a technical artifact of the sequencing pipeline. Some IMGT-functional V segments, including TRBV6-2 and TRBV6-3, could not be told apart with the 87-base-pair reads, so those segments were excluded. In a later genetic analysis, fewer N-insertions in productive TCRs were reported among donors in an Asian-associated ancestry cluster than the roughly 640-donor mean. The only immune exposure information available for the cohort was CMV serostatus. In a later analysis, HLA-associated TCR beta chains were found to be more clonally expanded and to have lower generation probabilities than equally common non-associated chains. Several of the top co-occurrence clusters appeared to be linked to parvovirus B19, influenza, CMV and Epstein-Barr virus, according to a later analysis. In the study, approximately 150 TCR beta chains were listed as associated with cytomegalovirus. In a later analysis, most CMV-associated TCR beta chains were found to appear HLA-restricted, with HLA associations seemingly driven largely by CMV exposure. Across donors, most TCR sequences were observed very rarely, whereas some public TCRs were present in many individuals.

Library preparation employed the immunoSEQ multiplex PCR assay. For the multiplex PCR, a mixture combining 60 forward primers for TCR Vbeta segments and 13 reverse primers for TCR Jbeta segments was used. A multiplex PCR assay on genomic DNA amplified the CDR3 region of rearranged TCR beta genes. The amplified TCR beta libraries were sequenced on the Illumina HiSeq System as 87-base-pair reads. Per the original workflow: In a later analysis, roughly 80 million unique TCR beta chains were counted across the 500 to 850 repertoires, and roughly 11 million of these chains were shared by at least two donors. A nearest-neighbor algorithm error-corrected the raw reads and collapsed the reads into unique sequences, merging closely related sequences to remove PCR and sequencing errors. Alignment of CDR3 sequences to IMGT reference sequences was used to assign V, D and J gene segments. For a sequence to be retained, at least a six-nucleotide match to both a V gene segment and a J gene segment was required. Rearrangements were called productive when the CDR3 lacked stop codons and stayed in frame with V and J; all others were non-productive. Following IMGT convention, CDR3 was defined as the stretch from the second conserved V-encoded cysteine up to the conserved J-encoded phenylalanine. In an earlier analysis of roughly 580 of the donors, sequences lacking an unambiguous match to a single V gene segment were excluded. In an earlier analysis of some 590 of the donors, V segments were called functional above 56.7% productive rearrangements and were called segregating when the between-donor standard deviation exceeded 5%. To diagnose cytomegalovirus status from the catalog of TCR beta chain sequences, a statistical classification framework was built. In a later analysis, TCR nucleotide sequences were compared against IMGT/GENE-DB human TR gene sequences so that V and J genes could be assigned. Using the TCRdist pipeline, a later analysis assigned CDR3 sequences along with most-parsimonious VDJ recombination scenarios. In a later analysis, every TCR beta chain was defined by the combination of its CDR3 amino acid sequence and its V-gene family, and reads without a unique V-gene family were dropped. In a later analysis, 500 to 650 highly shared, low-generation-probability nucleotide sequences were removed to address suspected cross-contamination and a sequencing artifact. In a later analysis, a clonal expansion index for each public chain was calculated from normalized within-repertoire ranks of inferred template counts. In a later analysis, generation probabilities were computed with a VDJ recombination model fitted to out-of-frame rearrangements, and the resulting probabilities were checked against IGoR. In a later analysis, TCR-TCR, TCR-HLA and TCR-CMV co-occurrence was scored with hypergeometric tests, and a repertoire-size bias correction was applied to TCR pairs. To estimate false discovery rates, a later analysis permuted the HLA or CMV assignments 20 times. In a later analysis, co-occurring TCRs were grouped using DBSCAN, and TCRdist sequence similarity was added for clustering within HLA-allele-positive subsets. Co-occurrence clustering excluded repertoires with fewer than 30,000 or more than 120,000 public chains, plus five with anomalous nucleotide sharing. Held by TCRdb, this immuneACCESS table contains in-frame sequences only and omits some clones. Under half of the omission traces to an unresolved V gene where checked; the cause of the rest is unknown. That table gives V, J and clone size, and the DNA gave D and trimming. For this sample the table gives fewer than 250,000 clones, of which about four fifths were detected only once. Approximately 0.36% of the sample belongs to the ten largest clones.

The sequenced material came from PBMCs. The chain employs TRBV18 and TRBJ1-1; the D gene cannot be resolved reliably. The clonotype comes from a male donor in good health and CMV-seropositive. The DNA sequence reads TGTGCCAGCTCACCACCGTCTAAGAGGGAGGAAGCTTTCTTT. This sequence encodes CASSPPSKREEAFF.